The 7 T cell receptor beta chains in this list originate from one sample, sequenced in a study of CD8 T cells in Susac syndrome. Random hexamers were used to reverse transcribe roughly 0.45 to 1 ug of RNA. MiXCR, applied by TCRdb to the immunoSEQ multiplex PCR reads, yields one record per CDR3 protein. The table has about 250,000 distinct CDR3 sequences, 93% seen once. Sequencing was carried out using CD4+ T cells from PBMCs. The receptors derive from a human donor with multiple sclerosis.

V usage is TRBV30 and J usage is TRBJ2-2, with D possibly being TRBD2 (5 bases). CDR1 and CDR2 from the germline V gene are GTSNPN and SVGIG (reference sequence). V lost 4 bases and J 3 bases, leaving 15 bases between the germline ends. The CDR3 covers 15 residues. CDR3 sequence: CAWKGPGWDTGELFF. For the CDR3, the DNA is TGTGCCTGGAAAGGACCGGGGTGGGACACCGGGGAGCTGTTTTTT.

This rearrangement joins TRBV7-6 to TRBJ2-1; 8 bases are shared with TRBD2. CDR3 length: 14 amino acids. V lost 5 bases to trimming and J lost 7 bases; unmatched junction nucleotides: 7. CDR1 and CDR2 (germline): SGHVS, FNYEAQ. As DNA, the CDR3 is TGTGCCAGCAGCCCCCGGGTAGCGGGGAATGAGCAGTTCTTC. It specifies CASSPRVAGNEQFF.

This sequence joins TRBV7-6 and TRBJ2-2, with a tentative D call TRBD1 (5 bases). V was pared by 6 bases and J by 1 base, with 18 bases between. The length of the CDR3 is 17 residues. Germline-derived CDR1 and CDR2 are SGHVS and FNYEAQ. CDR3 sequence: CASSSLDGHKNTGELFF. CDR3 nucleotides: TGTGCCAGCAGTTCTCTGGACGGACATAAGAACACCGGGGAGCTGTTTTTT.

This clonotype was counted a single time. The rearrangement links TRBV5-6 to TRBJ1-1, with D unresolved. Trimming left V 0 bases short and J 5 bases short, with 8 bases between. The CDR3 length is 13 residues. CDR1 is SGHDT and CDR2 is YYEEEE in the germline V gene. The CDR3, as DNA: TGTGCCAGCAGCTTGGCGTCGGGGACTGAAGCTTTCTTT. Residues: CASSLASGTEAFF.

With regard to this clonotype: In this CDR3 the conserved last residue, phenylalanine or tryptophan, is missing, so a read error is likely. The V call is TRBV20-1, the J call TRBJ2-3, with D possibly TRBD2 on 5 matching bases. This CDR3 comprises 15 residues. Germline values: CDR1 DFQATT, CDR2 SNEGSKA (reference sequence). V lost 5 bases, J lost 1 base, and 16 bases lay in between. This chain's CDR3 is CSARPPSGGTDTQYC. Written as DNA, the CDR3 is TGCAGTGCTCGCCCCCCAAGCGGAGGCACAGATACGCAGTATTGT.

The chain carries TRBV5-6 and TRBJ2-7, with D possibly TRBD2 on 5 matching bases. Looked up from germline, CDR1 is SGHDT and CDR2 is YYEEEE. V gave up 2 bases and J gave up 0 bases, with 9 bases separating them. The CDR3 runs to 14 residues. The CDR3 bases are TGTGCCAGCAGCTTTCGGACTCACTCCTACGAGCAGTACGTC. Translated: CASSFRTHSYEQYV.

The chain is built from TRBV13 and TRBJ2-3; TRBD2 aligns across 8 bases. CDR1 is PRHDT, CDR2 FYEKMQ, per germline (reference sequence). Trimming took 4 bases from V and 4 from J; bases not matched to a gene: 7. The CDR3 totals 15 residues. The CDR3 is CASSSEAGASDTQYF. The CDR3 bases are TGTGCCAGCAGCTCCGAAGCGGGAGCCTCAGATACGCAGTATTTT.